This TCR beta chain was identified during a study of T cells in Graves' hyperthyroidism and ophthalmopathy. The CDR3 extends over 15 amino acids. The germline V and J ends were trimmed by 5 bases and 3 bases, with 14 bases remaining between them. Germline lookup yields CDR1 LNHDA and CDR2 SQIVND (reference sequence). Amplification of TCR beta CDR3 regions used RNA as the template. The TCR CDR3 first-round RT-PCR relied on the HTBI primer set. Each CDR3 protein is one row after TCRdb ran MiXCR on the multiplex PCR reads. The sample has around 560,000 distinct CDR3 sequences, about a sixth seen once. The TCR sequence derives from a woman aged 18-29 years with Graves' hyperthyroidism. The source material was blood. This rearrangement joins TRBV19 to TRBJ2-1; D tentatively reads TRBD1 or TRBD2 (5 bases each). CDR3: CASSDPGTSYNEQFF. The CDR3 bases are TGTGCCAGTAGTGATCCCGGGACGAGCTACAATGAGCAGTTCTTC.